What follows describes a single TCR beta chain. Amplification targeted TCR beta CDR3 regions from RNA transcripts. First-round RT-PCR with HTBI primers amplified the TCR CDR3 region. TCRdb re-called the multiplex PCR reads with MiXCR, one entry per CDR3 protein. Of a few hundred thousand distinct CDR3 sequences in the sample, roughly a fifth were seen once. Those with hyperthyroidism were 18 to 65 years old, newly diagnosed, and ill for under 2 months. This sample was taken from a study of T cells in Graves' hyperthyroidism and ophthalmopathy. The germline V gene has CDR1 LGHNA and CDR2 YNFKEQ. CDR3 length equals 15 residues. The V gene lost 3 bases and the J gene lost 2 bases, with 14 bases spanning the gap.

The chain employs TRBV4-2 and TRBJ2-7, with a tentative D call TRBD2 (6 bases). This receptor was identified in a woman aged 45-59 years with Graves' hyperthyroidism. Sequenced sample: blood. DNA for the CDR3: TGTGCCAGCAGCCAGACCGGGACTGGGACCTACGAGCAGTACTTC. Translating it yields CASSQTGTGTYEQYF.